This T cell receptor beta chain is drawn from a study of T cell changes during pregnancy in multiple sclerosis. Assay used: immunoSEQ multiplex PCR; TCRdb lists only in-frame clones, some missing. This sample yields about 43,000 clones, of which 90% are seen a single time; 4% to 6% belongs to the top ten. Germline assignment: CDR1 SGHNT and CDR2 YYREEE (reference sequence). The CDR3 length is 15 residues. Trimming took 0 bases from V and 5 from J, leaving 9 bases between them. This clonotype was obtained from a female donor in good health, enrolled as a control in a pregnancy study. The V call is TRBV5-4, the J call TRBJ1-6; D is undetermined. Sequences were derived from peripheral blood, sampled in the second trimester of pregnancy. CDR3 sequence: CASSLAGLDNSPLHF. The CDR3 DNA reads TGTGCCAGCAGCTTGGCCGGTCTCGATAATTCACCCCTCCACTTT.